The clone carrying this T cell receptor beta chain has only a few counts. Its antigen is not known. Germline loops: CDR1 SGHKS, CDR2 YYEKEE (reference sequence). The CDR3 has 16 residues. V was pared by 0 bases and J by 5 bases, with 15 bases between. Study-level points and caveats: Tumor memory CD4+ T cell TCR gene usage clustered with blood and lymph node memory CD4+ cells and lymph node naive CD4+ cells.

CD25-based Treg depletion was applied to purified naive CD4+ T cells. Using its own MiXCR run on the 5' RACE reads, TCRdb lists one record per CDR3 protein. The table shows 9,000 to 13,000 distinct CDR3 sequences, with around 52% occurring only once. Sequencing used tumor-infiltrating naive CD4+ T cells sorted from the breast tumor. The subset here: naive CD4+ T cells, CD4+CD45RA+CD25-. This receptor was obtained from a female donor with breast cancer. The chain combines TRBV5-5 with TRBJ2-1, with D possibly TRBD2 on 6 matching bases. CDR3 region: CASSLGARLENNEQFF. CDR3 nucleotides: TGTGCCAGCAGCTTGGGGGCCCGACTAGAAAACAATGAGCAGTTCTTC. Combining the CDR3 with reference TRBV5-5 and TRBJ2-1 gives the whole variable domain DAGVTQSPTHLIKTRGQQVTLRCSPISGHKSVSWYQQVLGQGPQFIFQYYEKEERGRGNFPDRFSARQFPNYSSELNVNALLLGDSALYLCASSLGARLENNEQFFGPGTRLTVL.